The T cell receptor (beta chain) described here comes from a study of blood T cell repertoires in COVID-19. Study background: COVID-19 samples, acute and convalescent, were from the United States, Italy and Spain. T cells, B-cell-depleted T cells, or PBMCs supplied cDNA or gDNA.

Those enrolled in Seattle joined during active infection and were followed longitudinally afterward. Trimming removed 7 bases at V and 1 base at J, with 13 bases between. The CDR3 extends over 14 amino acids. The germline gives CDR1 MNHEY, CDR2 SVGAGI. Authors' data handling: Reference gene primers were amplified, and this amplification served to estimate nucleated cell counts. Profiling relied on immunoSEQ multiplex PCR, and the TCRdb table lists in-frame clones only, not all of them. V and J calls and clone size are those listed in that table; D and trimming were worked out from the DNA. The sample holds about 100,000 clones, roughly 92% seen once.

This chain uses TRBV6-5 with TRBJ1-1; no reliable D call. The sample was peripheral blood. The receptor was derived from a woman between 50 and 59 years old with COVID-19, enrolled during active disease. This CDR3 reads CASNHRRQNTEAFF. CDR3 DNA sequence: TGTGCCAGCAACCACAGACGCCAGAACACTGAAGCTTTCTTT.